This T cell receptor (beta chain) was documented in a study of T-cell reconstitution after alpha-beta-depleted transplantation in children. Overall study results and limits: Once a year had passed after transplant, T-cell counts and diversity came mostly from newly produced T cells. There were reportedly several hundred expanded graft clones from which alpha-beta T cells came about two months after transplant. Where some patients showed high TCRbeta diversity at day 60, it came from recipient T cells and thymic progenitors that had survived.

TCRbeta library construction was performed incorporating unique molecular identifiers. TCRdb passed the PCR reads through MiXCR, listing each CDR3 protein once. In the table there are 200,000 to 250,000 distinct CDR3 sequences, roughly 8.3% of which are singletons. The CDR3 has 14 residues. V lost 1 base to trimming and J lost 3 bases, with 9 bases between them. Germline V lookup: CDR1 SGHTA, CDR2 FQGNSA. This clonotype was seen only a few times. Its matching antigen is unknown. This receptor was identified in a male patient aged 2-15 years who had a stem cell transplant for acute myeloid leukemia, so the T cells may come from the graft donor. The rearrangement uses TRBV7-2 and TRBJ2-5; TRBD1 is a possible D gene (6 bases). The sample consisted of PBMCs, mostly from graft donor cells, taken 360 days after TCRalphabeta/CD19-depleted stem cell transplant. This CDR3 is CASSLVRGEETQYF. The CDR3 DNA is TGTGCCAGCAGCTTAGTCAGGGGAGAAGAGACCCAGTACTTC.